This TCR beta chain stems from a study of massively parallel sequencing of T cell beta chains (dated by TCRdb to the late 2000s). With regard to the full study: The study profiled human TCR beta CDR3 diversity in peripheral blood using 5'-RACE, Illumina short-read sequencing and a dedicated short-read assembly strategy.

A word on this clonotype: The clone's antigen remains unknown. The conserved phenylalanine or tryptophan is not found at the CDR3 terminus, so this likely reflects a read error.

The sequencer listed for this sample is Illumina Genome Analyzer II. Two rounds of nested PCR with TRBC1/TRBC2-specific primers yielded a RACE product of about 520 bp, which was gel-purified. First-strand cDNA was synthesized with a TRBC-specific primer plus a template-switching oligonucleotide, by which a 5' anchor for RACE was provided. The RACE amplicon was too long for direct short-read sequencing, so it was concatemerized by ligation and sheared by sonication. PAGE was used to isolate a size fraction of 100 to 300 bp, and that fraction then underwent shotgun sequencing on the Illumina platform. In separate runs on an Illumina GAII, sequencing yielded 18.8 million 36-nt reads and 21.7 million 50-nt single-end reads. The paper's data handling went like this. iSSAKE, run with parameters -m 15, -o 2 and -r 0.7, was used to assemble the pooled approximately 44,000,000 reads. Seeds for the de novo CDR3 beta assemblies came from reads aligning to the ends of Ensembl TRBV gene predictions that carried unmatched junctional bases. Clonotype abundance was estimated as the number of matching assembled contigs, not raw read depth. Among the assembled clonotypes, approximately 2,100 (approximately 6%) contained in-frame stop codons and were discarded, which left some 35,000 productive clonotypes. Of the roughly 300 unique TCR sequences obtained by Sanger sequencing of cloned RACE products, 65% to 70% were also present in the Illumina assembly. The raw public reads went through TCRdb reprocessing: fastp at Q25, MiXCR clone calling, in-frame beta chains kept. Here each entry gathers all rows of one CDR3 protein and keeps the most common genes and DNA. These V and J calls are TCRdb output, not the study's own analysis. The sample data list roughly 4,000 distinct CDR3 sequences, and over 30% of these were observed just once. Of the sample, about 3% is held by the ten largest clones.

V lost 3 bases and J lost 4 bases, and the count of bases not matched to a germline gene is 3. With termini counted, the CDR3 has 15 amino acids. Only the CDR3 DNA stays, 45 bases, in frame from base 1. Per the germline V gene, LGHNA is the CDR1 and YNFKEQ is the CDR2. Points the paper makes about the study in general: CDR3 beta lengths ranging from 21 to 81 nucleotides were observed, with a peak at 45 nucleotides. Usage of TRBV genes spanned from less than 0.013% for TRBV17 up to about 25% for TRBV20-1, while TRBJ usage spanned from around 1.5% for TRBJ2-6 up to roughly 15% for TRBJ2-1. The reported gene usage frequencies may have been skewed by preferential PCR amplification of some TRBV and TRBJ sequences. Since the RNA was pooled from many donors, the results show population-average clonotype abundance and not the repertoire of any individual. A unique TRBV gene could be assigned to only around 23,000 (approximately 67%) of the clonotypes. Across the 33,664 distinct clonotypes, single-copy clonotypes accounted for roughly 70% of clonotypes yet represented only around 20% of assemblies. Most clonotypes (about 65% of the roughly 35,000) were supported by a single sequence read, which could in principle inflate apparent diversity. Subsampling showed clonotype counts rising linearly with read number, indicating sequencing depth was far from saturation.

The donor pool was composed of several hundred males and around 170 females, all aged 18 to 40 years. Peripheral leukocyte polyA+ RNA was isolated from roughly 150 liters of pooled peripheral blood. A commercial mRNA preparation from normal human peripheral blood leukocytes, pooled from hundreds of individuals, served as the starting material. This chain is built from TRBV4-2 and TRBJ2-3, with TRBD2 matching 11 junction bases. Sequenced sample: commercial RNA from peripheral blood pooled from many donors. The receptor was isolated from a pool of human donors in good health; the sample was commercial RNA pooled from many donors. The CDR3 loop reads CASSQTTSGADTQYL. The DNA sequence reads TGTGCCAGCAGCCAGACGACTAGCGGGGCAGATACGCAGTATTTA.